Given below is one T cell receptor (beta chain) in context. Its antigen is still unknown. Donors were nominally healthy when sampled, though unrecorded immune exposures were likely. The sample originates from a study of cytomegalovirus exposure and HLA in healthy donors. Overall study context: Researchers found that more than 70% of almost 400 genotyped donors fell within the Caucasian-associated ancestry cluster.

Primers: 60 Vbeta forward and 13 Jbeta reverse. Clones were read by immunoSEQ multiplex PCR, and TCRdb kept only the in-frame ones, dropping some. The table has 150,000 to 200,000 clones, 80% seen once. Broader study findings: In a later analysis, parvovirus B19, influenza, CMV and Epstein-Barr virus appeared linked to several top co-occurrence clusters. The number of N-insertions in an Asian-associated ancestry cluster was reportedly below the 666-donor mean in a later analysis.

Material for sequencing was PBMCs. The TCR comes from a woman between 40 and 55 years old in good health and CMV-seronegative.

CDR3: CASSLPGTSRQQETQYF. Here the CDR3 DNA reads TGTGCCAGCAGCCTACCCGGGACTAGCCGACAACAAGAGACCCAGTACTTC. The chain carries TRBV14 and TRBJ2-5; TRBD2 matches 9 bases. This CDR3 has 17 residues. The trim removed 4 bases at V and 2 bases at J, leaving 11 bases unmatched. The germline V gene encodes CDR1 SGHDN and CDR2 FVKESK.